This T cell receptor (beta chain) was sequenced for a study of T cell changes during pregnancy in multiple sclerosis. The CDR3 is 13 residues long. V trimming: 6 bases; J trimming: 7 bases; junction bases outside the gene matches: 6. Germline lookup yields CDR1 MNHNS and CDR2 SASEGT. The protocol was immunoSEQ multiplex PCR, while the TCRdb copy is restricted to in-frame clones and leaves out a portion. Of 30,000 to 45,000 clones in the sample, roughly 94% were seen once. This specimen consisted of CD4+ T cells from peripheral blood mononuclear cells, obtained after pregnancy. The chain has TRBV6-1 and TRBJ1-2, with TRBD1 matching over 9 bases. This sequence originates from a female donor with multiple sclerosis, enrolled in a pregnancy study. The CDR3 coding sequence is TGTGCCAGCAGCGCAGGACAGGGGAGTGGCTACACCTTC. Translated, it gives CASSAGQGSGYTF.